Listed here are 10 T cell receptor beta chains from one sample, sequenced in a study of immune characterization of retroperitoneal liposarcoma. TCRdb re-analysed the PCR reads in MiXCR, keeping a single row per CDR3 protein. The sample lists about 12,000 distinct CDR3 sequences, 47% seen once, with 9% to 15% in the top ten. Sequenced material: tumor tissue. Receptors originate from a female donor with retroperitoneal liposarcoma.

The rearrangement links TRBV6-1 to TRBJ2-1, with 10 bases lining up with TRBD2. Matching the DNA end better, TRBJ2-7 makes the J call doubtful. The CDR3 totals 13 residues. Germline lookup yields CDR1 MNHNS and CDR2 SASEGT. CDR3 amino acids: CAGGGLAAYEQYF. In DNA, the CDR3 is TGTGCCGGAGGCGGACTAGCGGCCTACGAGCAGTACTTC.

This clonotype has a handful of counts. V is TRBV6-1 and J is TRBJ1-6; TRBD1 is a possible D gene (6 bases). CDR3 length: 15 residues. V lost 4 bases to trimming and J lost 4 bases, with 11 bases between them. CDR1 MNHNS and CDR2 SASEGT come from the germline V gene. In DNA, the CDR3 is TGTGCCAGCAGTGGAGGGGGAGCTTATAATTCACCCCTCCACTTT. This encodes CASSGGGAYNSPLHF.

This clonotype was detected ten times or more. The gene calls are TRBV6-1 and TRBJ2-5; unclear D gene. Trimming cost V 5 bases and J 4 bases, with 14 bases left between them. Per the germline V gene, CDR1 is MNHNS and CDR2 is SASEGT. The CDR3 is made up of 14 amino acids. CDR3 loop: CASSPGLPPETQYF. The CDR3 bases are TGTGCCAGCAGTCCGGGCTTGCCTCCAGAGACCCAGTACTTC.

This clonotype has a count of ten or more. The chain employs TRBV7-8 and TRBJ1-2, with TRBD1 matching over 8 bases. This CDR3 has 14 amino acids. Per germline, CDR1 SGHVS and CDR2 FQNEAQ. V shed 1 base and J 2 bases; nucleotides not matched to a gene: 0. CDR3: CASSLGDRNYGYTF. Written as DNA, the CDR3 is TGTGCCAGCAGCTTAGGGGACAGGAACTATGGCTACACCTTC.

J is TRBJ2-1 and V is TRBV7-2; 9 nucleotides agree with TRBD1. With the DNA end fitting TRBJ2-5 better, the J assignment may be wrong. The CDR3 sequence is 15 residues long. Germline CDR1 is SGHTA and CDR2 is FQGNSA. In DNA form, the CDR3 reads TGTGCCAGCAGCTATGCCGGGACAGGGTTTGAGACCCAGTACTTC. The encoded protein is CASSYAGTGFETQYF.

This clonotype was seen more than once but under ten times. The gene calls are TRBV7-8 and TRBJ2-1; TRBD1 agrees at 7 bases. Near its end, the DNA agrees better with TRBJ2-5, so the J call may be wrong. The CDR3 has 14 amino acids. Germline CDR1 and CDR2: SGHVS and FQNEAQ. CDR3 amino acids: CASSSDRVVKTQYF. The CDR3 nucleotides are TGTGCCAGCAGCTCCGACAGGGTGGTGAAGACCCAGTACTTC.

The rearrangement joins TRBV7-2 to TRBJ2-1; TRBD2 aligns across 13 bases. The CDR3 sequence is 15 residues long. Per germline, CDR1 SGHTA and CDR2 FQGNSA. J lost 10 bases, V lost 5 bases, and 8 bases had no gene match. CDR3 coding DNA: TGTGCCAGCAGCCCAGGACTAGCGGGAGTGGGCGAGCAGTTCTTC. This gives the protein CASSPGLAGVGEQFF.

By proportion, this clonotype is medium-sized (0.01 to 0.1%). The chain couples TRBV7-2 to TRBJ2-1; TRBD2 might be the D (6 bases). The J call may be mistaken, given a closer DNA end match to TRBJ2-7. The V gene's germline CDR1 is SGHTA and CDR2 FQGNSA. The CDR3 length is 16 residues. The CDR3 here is CASSLVGGGSHNEQYF. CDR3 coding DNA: TGTGCCAGCAGCTTAGTCGGCGGAGGGTCTCACAATGAGCAGTACTTC.

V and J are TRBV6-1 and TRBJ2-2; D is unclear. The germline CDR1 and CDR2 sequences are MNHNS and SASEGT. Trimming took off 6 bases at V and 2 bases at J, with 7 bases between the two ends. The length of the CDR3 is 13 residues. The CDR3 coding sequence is TGTGCCAGCAGAAGCACAAACACCGGGGAGCTGTTTTTT. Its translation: CASRSTNTGELFF.

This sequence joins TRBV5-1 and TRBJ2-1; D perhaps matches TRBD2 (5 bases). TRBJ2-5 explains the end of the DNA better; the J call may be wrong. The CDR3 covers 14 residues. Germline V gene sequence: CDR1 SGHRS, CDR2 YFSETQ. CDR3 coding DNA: TGCGCCAGCAGCTTGACTAGTTTCATGGAGACCCAGTACTTC. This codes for CASSLTSFMETQYF.